Listed below are T cell receptor beta chains from one sample, sequenced in a study of CD4+ T cells in melanoma. Clones were read by immunoSEQ multiplex PCR, and TCRdb kept only the in-frame ones, dropping some. Among over 3,000 clones listed, more than 50% were seen once. Specimen: cells from a culture (not recorded whether cultured in vitro). Receptors were obtained from a human donor with melanoma. The CDR3 runs from the conserved cysteine through the conserved F or W. Each record gives: J gene, D gene, V gene, clone size, CDR3 protein, CDR3 DNA. The D gene is left open where the match is weak. A row's size may be missing; if present it is once, few, many or a size class.

j_call: TRBJ2-7
d_call: TRBD1
v_call: TRBV15
clone_size: NA
cdr3_aa: CATSRDGTGAHEQYF
cdr3_nt: TGTGCCACCAGCAGAGATGGGACAGGGGCACACGAGCAGTACTTC

j_call: TRBJ2-5
d_call: NA
v_call: TRBV7-9
clone_size: once
cdr3_aa: CASSLEGTRIETQYF
cdr3_nt: TGTGCCAGCAGCTTAGAAGGGACTCGAATTGAGACCCAGTACTTC

j_call: TRBJ2-7
d_call: TRBD1
v_call: TRBV6-5
clone_size: once
cdr3_aa: CASSSGTGLYEQYF
cdr3_nt: TGTGCCAGCAGCTCCGGGACAGGCCTATACGAGCAGTACTTC

j_call: TRBJ2-3
d_call: NA
v_call: TRBV28
clone_size: NA
cdr3_aa: CASSFITGSTDTQYF
cdr3_nt: TGTGCCAGCAGTTTTATAACGGGGAGCACAGATACGCAGTATTTT

j_call: TRBJ1-1
d_call: TRBD1
v_call: TRBV28
clone_size: few
cdr3_aa: CASTSTGQYEAFF
cdr3_nt: TGTGCCAGCACCTCAACGGGACAGTACGAAGCTTTCTTT

j_call: TRBJ2-6
d_call: NA
v_call: TRBV5-1
clone_size: medium-sized
cdr3_aa: CASSLGGRLSSGANVLTF
cdr3_nt: TGCGCCAGCAGCTTGGGAGGCAGATTGAGCTCTGGGGCCAACGTCCTGACTTTC

j_call: TRBJ2-1
d_call: TRBD1
v_call: TRBV11-1
clone_size: NA
cdr3_aa: CASSPYPRVRDRSYNEQFF
cdr3_nt: TGTGCCAGCAGCCCATATCCCCGAGTCCGGGACAGATCCTACAATGAGCAGTTCTTC

j_call: TRBJ1-5
d_call: NA
v_call: TRBV6-5
clone_size: NA
cdr3_aa: CASSSDRYFSNQPQHF
cdr3_nt: TGTGCCAGCAGTTCTGACAGATACTTTAGCAATCAGCCCCAGCATTTT

j_call: TRBJ2-7
d_call: TRBD1
v_call: TRBV4-1
clone_size: NA
cdr3_aa: CASSPGTGGDEQYF
cdr3_nt: TGCGCCAGCAGTCCCGGGACAGGGGGCGACGAGCAGTACTTC

j_call: TRBJ1-1
d_call: NA
v_call: TRBV25-1
clone_size: few
cdr3_aa: CASTTAGNTEAFF
cdr3_nt: TGTGCCAGCACAACGGCGGGGAACACTGAAGCTTTCTTT

j_call: TRBJ2-6
d_call: NA
v_call: TRBV13
clone_size: NA
cdr3_aa: CASSQDQTDRSGANVLTF
cdr3_nt: TGTGCCAGCAGCCAGGACCAGACAGACCGATCTGGGGCCAACGTCCTGACTTTC

j_call: TRBJ1-2
d_call: NA
v_call: TRBV6-6
clone_size: once
cdr3_aa: CASRQANYGYTF
cdr3_nt: TGTGCCAGCCGGCAAGCTAACTATGGCTACACCTTC